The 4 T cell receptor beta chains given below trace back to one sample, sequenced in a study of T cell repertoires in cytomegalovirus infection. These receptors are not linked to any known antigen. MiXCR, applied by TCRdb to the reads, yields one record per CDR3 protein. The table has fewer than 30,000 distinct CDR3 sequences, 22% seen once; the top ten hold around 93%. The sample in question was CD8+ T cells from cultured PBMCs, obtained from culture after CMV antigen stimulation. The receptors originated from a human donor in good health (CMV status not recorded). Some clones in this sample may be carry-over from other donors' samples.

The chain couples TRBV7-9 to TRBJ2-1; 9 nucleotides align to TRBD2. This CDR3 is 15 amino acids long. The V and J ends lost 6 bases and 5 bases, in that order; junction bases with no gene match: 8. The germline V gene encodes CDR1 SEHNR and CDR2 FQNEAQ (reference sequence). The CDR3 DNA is TGTGCCAGCAGGCCGGGACTAGCCGCGAACAATGAGCAGTTCTTC. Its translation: CASRPGLAANNEQFF.

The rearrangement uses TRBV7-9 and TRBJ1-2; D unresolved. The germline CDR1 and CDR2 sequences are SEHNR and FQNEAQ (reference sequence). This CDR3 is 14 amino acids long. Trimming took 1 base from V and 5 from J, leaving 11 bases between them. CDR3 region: CASSLDSKWYGYTF. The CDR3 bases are TGTGCCAGCAGCTTAGATTCGAAATGGTATGGCTACACCTTC.

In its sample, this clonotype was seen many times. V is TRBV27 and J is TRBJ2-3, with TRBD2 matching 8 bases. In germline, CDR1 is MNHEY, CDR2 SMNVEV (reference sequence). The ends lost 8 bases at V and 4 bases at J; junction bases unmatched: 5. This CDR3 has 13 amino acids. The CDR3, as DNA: TGTGCCAGCCGGGCGGGGGGTCCAGATACGCAGTATTTT. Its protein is CASRAGGPDTQYF.

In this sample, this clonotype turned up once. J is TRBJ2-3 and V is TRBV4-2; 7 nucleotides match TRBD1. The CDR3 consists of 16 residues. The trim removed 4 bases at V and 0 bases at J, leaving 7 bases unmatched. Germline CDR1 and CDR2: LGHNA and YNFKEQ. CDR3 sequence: CASSLRTGFSTDTQYF. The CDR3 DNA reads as TGTGCCAGCAGCCTTCGGACAGGTTTTAGCACAGATACGCAGTATTTT.